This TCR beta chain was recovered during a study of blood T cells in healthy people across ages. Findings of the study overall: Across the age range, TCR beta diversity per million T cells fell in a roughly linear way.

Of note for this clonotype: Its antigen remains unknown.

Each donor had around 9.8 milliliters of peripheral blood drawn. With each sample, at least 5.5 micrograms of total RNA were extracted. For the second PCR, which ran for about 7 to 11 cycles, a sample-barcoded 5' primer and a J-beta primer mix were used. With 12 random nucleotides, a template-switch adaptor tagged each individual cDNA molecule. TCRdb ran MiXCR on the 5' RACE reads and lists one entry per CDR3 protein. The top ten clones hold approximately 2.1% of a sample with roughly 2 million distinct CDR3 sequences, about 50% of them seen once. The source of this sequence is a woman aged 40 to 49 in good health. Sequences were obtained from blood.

The CDR3 loop reads CSARGRPDSFAGELFF. Written as DNA, the CDR3 is TGCAGTGCTAGGGGGAGACCTGACAGTTTCGCCGGGGAGCTGTTTTTT. The V call is TRBV20-1, the J call TRBJ2-2; D is tentatively TRBD1 or TRBD2 (5 bases each). Deletions cut 3 bases from V and 6 bases from J, with 20 bases between. CDR3 length equals 16 residues. The V gene's germline CDR1 is DFQATT and CDR2 SNEGSKA (reference sequence).